This record looks at one T cell receptor beta chain sequence and its context. This table comes from immunoSEQ multiplex PCR, and its TCRdb copy is limited to in-frame clones, with some not included. The sample records some 230,000 clones, about 86% being singletons. This sample was taken from a study of blood T cell repertoires in COVID-19. Sequencing used peripheral blood. The receptor was derived from a woman in her sixties or seventies with acute or convalescent COVID-19.

For the CDR3, the DNA is TGTGCCAGCCATGATTACGGGGGTTTGAACACTGAAGCTTTCTTT. It translates to CASHDYGGLNTEAFF. This chain joins TRBV2 and TRBJ1-1; tentatively, D is TRBD1 (5 bases). Between the trimmed V and J ends, which lost 8 bases and 0 bases, there was a span of 16 bases. Germline V gene lookup returns CDR1 SNHLY and CDR2 FYNNEI. CDR3 size: 15 residues.